This T cell receptor (beta chain) was profiled in a study of T-cell reconstitution after alpha-beta-depleted transplantation in children. Broader study findings: At around two months after transplant, the alpha-beta T cells were reportedly derived from several hundred expanded clones that came from non-depleted graft cells. Surviving recipient cells, namely T cells and thymic progenitors, were the source of high day-60 TCRbeta diversity in some patients.

Unique molecular identifiers were incorporated into the prepared TCRbeta library. Each CDR3 protein gets one entry after TCRdb re-called the PCR reads with MiXCR. The sample has 500,000 to 650,000 distinct CDR3 sequences, 11% seen once. This clonotype appeared many times. Its matching antigen is unknown. Sequenced material: PBMCs, mostly from graft donor cells, taken 180 days after TCRalphabeta/CD19-depleted stem cell transplant. The TCR sequence derives from a female patient aged 2-9 years who had a stem cell transplant for aplastic anemia, so the T cells may come from the graft donor.

The CDR3 is CASSFYTAENTEAFF. CDR3 nucleotide sequence: TGTGCCAGCAGTTTTTATACCGCAGAGAACACTGAAGCTTTCTTT. V gene TRBV12-3 or TRBV12-4 combines with J gene TRBJ1-1; D is uncertain. With 3 bases removed from V and 1 base from J, the gap between germline ends came to 12 bases. The length of the CDR3 is 15 residues.